These T cell receptor beta chains were read from a single sample in a study of human T cells and chemical hapten exposure. MiXCR was run by TCRdb on the RACE reads, yielding one entry per CDR3 protein. This table holds some 81,000 distinct CDR3 sequences, more than 9% found once. This specimen consisted of whole blood, obtained in connection with sensitization to the hapten diphenylcyclopropenone (DPC). All receptors come from a man aged 18 to 29 with alopecia areata. Some clones in this sample may be carry-over from other donors' samples. The CDR3 runs from the conserved cysteine through the conserved F or W. A D gene is named only where the DNA matches it firmly. The size entry is marked missing in some rows and otherwise reads once, few, many or a size class.

CDR3 protein	CDR3 DNA	D gene	clone size	V gene	CDR3 length	J gene
CASSLGRREAFF	TGCGCCAGCAGCTTGGGAAGGCGTGAAGCTTTCTTT	-	-	TRBV5-1	12	TRBJ1-1
CASSLGISGEEAFF	TGCGCCAGCAGCTTGGGTATCAGCGGAGAGGAGGCTTTCTTT	-	few	TRBV5-1	14	TRBJ1-1
CASSSGGGWNTGELFF	TGTGCCAGCTCATCCGGTGGCGGATGGAACACCGGGGAGCTGTTTTTT	-	-	TRBV18	16	TRBJ2-2
CASSIGTGKTEAFF	TGTGCCAGCAGCATCGGGACAGGGAAAACTGAAGCTTTCTTT	TRBD1	many	TRBV6-2/TRBV6-3	14	TRBJ1-1
CASSPGQGLLSGANVLTF	TGTGCCAGCAGCCCGGGACAGGGGCTCCTCTCTGGGGCCAACGTCCTGACTTTC	TRBD1	once	TRBV7-9	18	TRBJ2-6
CASRSSESSYNEQFF	TGTGCCAGCAGATCCAGTGAGAGCTCCTACAATGAGCAGTTCTTC	-	-	TRBV11-1	15	TRBJ2-1
CASSAYSGRDTDTQYF	TGCGCCAGCAGCGCCTACAGTGGACGGGACACAGATACGCAGTATTTT	-	-	TRBV5-1	16	TRBJ2-3
CASSFSRGYSNQPQHF	TGTGCCAGCAGTTTTTCAAGGGGATATAGCAATCAGCCCCAGCATTTT	-	few	TRBV28	16	TRBJ1-5
CASSEGVGYEQYF	TGCGCCAGCAGTGAGGGGGTAGGATACGAGCAGTACTTC	-	many	TRBV10-2	13	TRBJ2-7
CSAPDYPNSNQPQHF	TGCAGTGCTCCCGACTACCCGAATAGCAATCAGCCCCAGCATTTT	-	few	TRBV20-1	15	TRBJ1-5
CASSNRGQGNEQFF	TGTGCCAGCAGCAACCGGGGACAGGGCAATGAGCAGTTCTTC	TRBD1	-	TRBV7-2	14	TRBJ2-1
CSVDGVAGEETQYF	TGCAGCGTTGACGGGGTAGCGGGGGAAGAGACCCAGTACTTC	TRBD2	few	TRBV29-1	14	TRBJ2-5
CASSSSGRFNEKLFF	TGTGCCAGCAGCTCGTCTGGCCGGTTTAATGAAAAACTGTTTTTT	-	few	TRBV7-7	15	TRBJ1-4
CASSDLGGTDTQYF	TGTGCCAGCAGTGACCTAGGGGGCACAGATACGCAGTATTTT	-	many	TRBV6-4	14	TRBJ2-3
CASSLMIGTDTQYF	TGTGCCAGCAGCTTAATGATCGGCACAGATACGCAGTATTTT	-	-	TRBV11-2	14	TRBJ2-3
CASRDSSYEQYF	TGTGCCAGCAGGGACAGTTCCTACGAGCAGTACTTC	-	many	TRBV6-5	12	TRBJ2-7
CASRRGAGEKLFF	TGTGCCAGCAGGAGGGGGGCAGGGGAAAAACTGTTTTTT	-	-	TRBV27	13	TRBJ1-4